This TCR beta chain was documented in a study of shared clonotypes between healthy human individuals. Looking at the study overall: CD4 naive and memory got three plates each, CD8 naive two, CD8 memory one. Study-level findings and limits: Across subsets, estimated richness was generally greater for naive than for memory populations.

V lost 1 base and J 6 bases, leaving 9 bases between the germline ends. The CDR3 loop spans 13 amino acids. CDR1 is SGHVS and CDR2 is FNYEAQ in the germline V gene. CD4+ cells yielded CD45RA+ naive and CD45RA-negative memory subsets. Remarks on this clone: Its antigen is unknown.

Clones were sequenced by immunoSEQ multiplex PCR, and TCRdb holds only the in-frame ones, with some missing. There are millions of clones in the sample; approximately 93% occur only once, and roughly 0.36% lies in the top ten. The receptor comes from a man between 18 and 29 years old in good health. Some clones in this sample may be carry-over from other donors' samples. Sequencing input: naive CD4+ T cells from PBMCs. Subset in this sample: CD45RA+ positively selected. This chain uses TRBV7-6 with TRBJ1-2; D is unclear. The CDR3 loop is CASSLELGHGYTF. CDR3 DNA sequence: TGTGCCAGCAGCTTAGAATTGGGTCATGGCTACACCTTC.